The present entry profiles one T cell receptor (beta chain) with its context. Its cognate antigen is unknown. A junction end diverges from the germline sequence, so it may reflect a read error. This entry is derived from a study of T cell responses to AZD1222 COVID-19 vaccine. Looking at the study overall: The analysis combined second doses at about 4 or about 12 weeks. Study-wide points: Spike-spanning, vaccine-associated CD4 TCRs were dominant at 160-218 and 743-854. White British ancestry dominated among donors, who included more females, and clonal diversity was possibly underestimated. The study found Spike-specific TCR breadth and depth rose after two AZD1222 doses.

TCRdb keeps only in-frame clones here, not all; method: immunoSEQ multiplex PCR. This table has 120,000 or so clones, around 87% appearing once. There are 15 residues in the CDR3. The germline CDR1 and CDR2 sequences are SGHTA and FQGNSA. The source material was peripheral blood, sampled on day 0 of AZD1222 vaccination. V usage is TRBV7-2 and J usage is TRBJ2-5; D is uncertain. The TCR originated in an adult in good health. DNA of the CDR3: TGTGCCAGCAGCTTAGCGTCCCGGGCCCAAGGGACCCAGTACTTC. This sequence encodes CASSLASRAQGTQYF.